This entry describes one T cell receptor (beta chain). This sample is drawn from a study of blood T cell repertoires in COVID-19. Overall study context: Sample material is recorded as cDNA or gDNA derived from T cells, B-cell-depleted T cells, or PBMCs.

Produced via immunoSEQ multiplex PCR; TCRdb's table is partial and in-frame only. This table has under 150,000 clones, 75% to 90% appearing once. Participant reports of clinical history set cohort assignment. Unmatched junction bases numbered 6, after V lost 5 bases and J lost 1 base. Germline CDR1 is LNHDA and CDR2 is SQIVND (reference sequence). The CDR3 extends over 15 amino acids. What was sequenced was PBMCs or T cells enriched from blood (not recorded which). The receptor's source is a woman in her fifties or sixties who had recovered from COVID-19. The V call is TRBV19, the J call TRBJ1-1, with 8 bases that match TRBD1. CDR3 nucleotide sequence: TGTGCCAGTAGTCCATGGACAGGGACGAACACTGAAGCTTTCTTT. It yields the protein CASSPWTGTNTEAFF.